Below, 30 T cell receptor beta chains from the same sample are listed, as sequenced in a study of blood T cells in healthy people across ages. Using a J-beta primer mix together with a sample-barcoded 5' primer, a second PCR was run for roughly 6 to 11 cycles. TCRdb re-called the 5' RACE reads through MiXCR, storing one row per CDR3 protein. In the table there are around 1,900,000 distinct CDR3 sequences, roughly two fifths of which are singletons. Material for sequencing was blood. These receptors were collected from a human donor in good health.

This sequence joins TRBV28 and TRBJ1-6; weak D call: TRBD1 (6 bases). The V gene lost 3 bases and the J gene lost 7 bases, with 13 bases spanning the gap. CDR1 and CDR2 from the germline V gene are MDHEN and SYDVKM. The CDR3 is made up of 15 amino acids. The CDR3 here is CASSFLDRSNSPLHF. The DNA for the CDR3 is TGTGCCAGCAGTTTCCTGGACAGAAGCAATTCACCCCTCCACTTT. Supplemented by reference TRBV28 and TRBJ1-6, the full variable domain reads DVKVTQSSRYLVKRTGEKVFLECVQDMDHENMFWYRQDPGLGLRLIYFSYDVKMKEKGDIPEGYSVSREKKERFSLILESASTNQTSMYLCASSFLDRSNSPLHFGNGTRLTVT.

The rearrangement uses TRBV7-9 and TRBJ1-4, with D perhaps TRBD1 (6 bases). Germline values: CDR1 SEHNR, CDR2 FQNEAQ (reference sequence). This CDR3 region has 14 residues. V lost 5 bases and J 8 bases, leaving 15 bases between the germline ends. CDR3 region: CASSLAGTKEKLFF. The CDR3 region has the DNA TGTGCCAGCAGCCTCGCCGGGACAAAGGAAAAACTGTTTTTT.

The V and J genes are TRBV6-1 and TRBJ2-5; D gene ambiguous. Germline CDR1 reads MNHNS; CDR2 reads SASEGT. The length of the CDR3 is 13 residues. Trimming took off 5 bases at V and 11 bases at J, with 18 bases between the two ends. The CDR3 coding sequence is TGTGCCAGCAGTCCCGAGAGGCCAGAGAAGCAGTACTTC. Its protein product is CASSPERPEKQYF.

This clonotype was found many times. This chain links TRBV7-9 with TRBJ1-4; D is ambiguous. Germline CDR1 and CDR2: SEHNR and FQNEAQ (reference sequence). V shed 0 bases and J shed 5 bases, with 4 bases lying between them. The CDR3 extends over 13 amino acids. The DNA of the CDR3 is TGTGCCAGCAGCTTAGCGGTAAATGAAAAACTGTTTTTT. Its translation: CASSLAVNEKLFF.

The V and J genes are TRBV5-1 and TRBJ2-7, with a possible D match to TRBD1 (5 bases). The CDR3 sequence is 15 residues long. Trimming removed 3 bases at V and 3 bases at J, with 16 bases between. From germline, CDR1 is SGHRS and CDR2 YFSETQ. CDR3: CASSSSAGSLYEQYF. In DNA form, the CDR3 reads TGCGCCAGCAGCTCCAGTGCAGGGTCTCTCTACGAGCAGTACTTC.

The chain uses TRBV5-1 and TRBJ2-1, with 11 bases lining up with TRBD1. Germline CDR1 is SGHRS and CDR2 is YFSETQ. J gave up 5 bases and V 2 bases, and 9 bases lay outside the gene matches. The CDR3 loop spans 17 amino acids. The CDR3 region is CASSFERGTGGNNEQFF. CDR3 nucleotides: TGCGCCAGCAGCTTCGAAAGGGGGACAGGGGGGAACAATGAGCAGTTCTTC. The whole variable domain, filled in from reference TRBV5-1 and TRBJ2-1, reads KAGVTQTPRYLIKTRGQQVTLSCSPISGHRSVSWYQQTPGQGLQFLFEYFSETQRNKGNFPGRFSGRQFSNSRSEMNVSTLELGDSALYLCASSFERGTGGNNEQFFGPGTRLTVL.

In regard to this clonotype: This could be a read error, since a much larger clone is one nucleotide away. The V call is TRBV29-1, the J call TRBJ2-7, with D possibly matching TRBD2 (5 bases). Per germline, CDR1 SQVTM and CDR2 ANQGSEA. V dropped 4 bases and J dropped 5 bases, with 15 bases sitting between them. The CDR3 has 13 residues. The DNA of the CDR3 is TGCAGCGTTGGGCGGAGGAGGAACAACGAGCAGTACTTC. It encodes CSVGRRRNNEQYF.

This clonotype occurred a few times. V usage is TRBV7-9 and J usage is TRBJ1-2, with D perhaps matching TRBD1 (5 bases). This CDR3 is 12 amino acids long. V shed 4 bases and J shed 7 bases, with 10 bases lying between them. CDR1 is SEHNR, CDR2 FQNEAQ, per germline (reference sequence). The CDR3 sequence is CASSSRGSGYTF. CDR3 nucleotides: TGTGCCAGCAGCTCTCGGGGCAGTGGCTACACCTTC.

This chain connects TRBV7-2 to TRBJ2-5; D might be TRBD2 (6 bases). This CDR3 has 15 residues. Trimming took 5 bases from V and 4 from J, leaving 17 bases between them. Germline V gene sequence: CDR1 SGHTA, CDR2 FQGNSA. In DNA form, the CDR3 reads TGTGCCAGCAGCCCAGGGACTTTTGAAGGAGAGACCCAGTACTTC. Translating gives CASSPGTFEGETQYF.

This clonotype was seen a few times. The chain couples TRBV7-3 to TRBJ2-1, with D possibly matching TRBD2 (6 bases). The ends were cut back, 5 bases at V and 0 bases at J, with 17 bases in the middle. CDR1 and CDR2 (germline): SGHTA, FQGTGA. This CDR3 has 17 residues. The CDR3 here is CASSPSWRVSSYNEQFF. CDR3 in DNA: TGTGCCAGCAGCCCATCGTGGAGGGTAAGCTCCTACAATGAGCAGTTCTTC.

This rearrangement joins TRBV7-8 to TRBJ2-7; D perhaps matches TRBD1 (6 bases). Trimming removed 5 bases at V and 0 bases at J, with 14 bases between. The CDR3 is 15 amino acids. Germline values: CDR1 SGHVS, CDR2 FQNEAQ. This chain's CDR3 is CASSPGARSSYEQYF. Written as DNA, the CDR3 is TGTGCCAGCAGCCCAGGGGCGAGGAGCTCCTACGAGCAGTACTTC.

The chain has TRBV7-2 and TRBJ2-1; TRBD2 matches at 9 bases. Trimming removed 1 base from V and 10 bases from J; junction bases left unmatched: 11. Germline V gene data show CDR1 as SGHTA and CDR2 as FQGNSA. CDR3 length: 16 residues. The CDR3 is CASSLVGGGADWEQFF. CDR3 in DNA: TGTGCCAGCAGCTTAGTGGGCGGGGGGGCGGATTGGGAGCAGTTCTTC.

This chain links TRBV21-1 with TRBJ1-1. TRBV21-1 is classified as a pseudogene. The CDR3 consists of 18 residues. CDR3 DNA sequence: TGTGCCAGCAGCCCCCGGGAGGGACAGTCAGGAGGGAACACTGAAGCTTTCTTT. Its protein product is CASSPREGQSGGNTEAFF.

This clonotype showed up just a few times. The chain couples TRBV7-2 to TRBJ2-5; D possibly matches TRBD1 or TRBD2 (5 bases each). Trimming removed 0 bases from V and 4 bases from J, with 18 bases in between. The CDR3 is 17 residues long. CDR1 and CDR2 (germline): SGHTA, FQGNSA. The CDR3 loop is CASSLAGVVIRSETQYF. CDR3 DNA sequence: TGTGCCAGCAGCTTAGCGGGGGTTGTTATTCGTTCAGAGACCCAGTACTTC.

A few counts support this clonotype. V gene TRBV27 combines with J gene TRBJ2-7; 8 bases map to TRBD1. V dropped 8 bases and J dropped 4; count of bases not matched to a gene: 10. Per germline, CDR1 MNHEY and CDR2 SMNVEV (reference sequence). This CDR3 contains 14 residues. CDR3 bases: TGTGCCAGCCAACTTCCGGGACAGGCTTACGAGCAGTACTTC. It encodes CASQLPGQAYEQYF.

CDR3 sequence: CSASRWVGEQPQHF. Written as DNA, the CDR3 is TGCAGTGCTAGTCGATGGGTTGGAGAACAGCCCCAGCATTTT. The chain carries TRBV20-1 and TRBJ1-5; D uncertain. There are 14 residues in the CDR3. Trimming cost V 3 bases and J 7 bases, with 16 bases left between them. Germline V lookup: CDR1 DFQATT, CDR2 SNEGSKA (reference sequence).

Of note for this clonotype: At one boundary the junction diverges from the germline segment, which might be a read error. The chain carries TRBV7-9 and TRBJ2-3; a possible D gene is TRBD1 (5 bases). This CDR3 contains 16 residues. Per germline, CDR1 SEHNR and CDR2 FQNEAQ (reference sequence). CDR3 bases: TGTGCCAGCAGCTTAATCAGGGTGGGAAGCACAGGTACGCAGTATTTT. As protein: CASSLIRVGSTGTQYF. The full variable domain, with the rest looked up from reference TRBV7-9 and TRBJ2-3, is DTGVSQNPRHKITKRGQNVTFRCDPISEHNRLYWYRQTLGQGPEFLTYFQNEAQLEKSRLLSDRFSAERPKGSFSTLEIQRTEQGDSAMYLCASSLIRVGSTGTQYFGPGTRLTVL.

V usage is TRBV5-1 and J usage is TRBJ2-6, with TRBD1 identical over 9 bases. Trimming took 4 bases from V and 1 from J; bases not matched to a gene: 6. This CDR3 has 17 residues. Looked up from germline, CDR1 is SGHRS and CDR2 is YFSETQ. CDR3 amino acids: CASSPGQGWSGANVLTF. The CDR3 nucleotides read TGCGCCAGCAGCCCGGGACAGGGATGGTCTGGGGCCAACGTCCTGACTTTC. Combining the CDR3 with reference TRBV5-1 and TRBJ2-6 gives the whole variable domain KAGVTQTPRYLIKTRGQQVTLSCSPISGHRSVSWYQQTPGQGLQFLFEYFSETQRNKGNFPGRFSGRQFSNSRSEMNVSTLELGDSALYLCASSPGQGWSGANVLTFGAGSRLTVL.

This clonotype was detected only a few times. The chain uses TRBV29-1 and TRBJ2-5; no clear D. The CDR3 is made up of 11 amino acids. CDR1 is SQVTM and CDR2 is ANQGSEA in the germline V gene. The V gene lost 8 bases and the J gene lost 5 bases, with 12 bases spanning the gap. The CDR3 DNA sequence: TGCAGCCTAAGGTTTGCTGAGACCCAGTACTTC. Translated, it gives CSLRFAETQYF. Variable domain in full (rest from reference TRBV29-1 and TRBJ2-5): SAVISQKPSRDICQRGTSLTIQCQVDSQVTMMFWYRQQPGQSLTLIATANQGSEATYESGFVIDKFPISRPNLTFSTLTVSNMSPEDSSIYLCSLRFAETQYFGPGTRLLVL.

V usage is TRBV30 and J usage is TRBJ2-5; tentatively, D is TRBD2 (7 bases). Trimming removed 5 bases at V and 1 base at J, with 11 bases between. The CDR3 runs to 13 residues. Germline V lookup: CDR1 GTSNPN, CDR2 SVGIG (reference sequence). This CDR3 reads CAWGGAIQETQYF. Here the CDR3 DNA reads TGTGCCTGGGGGGGGGCGATCCAAGAGACCCAGTACTTC.

The V gene is TRBV7-2, the J gene TRBJ1-5, with TRBD1 identical over 8 bases. The CDR3 runs to 16 residues. The J segment lost 2 bases and the V segment lost 5 bases, leaving 8 bases of the junction unmatched. Per germline, CDR1 SGHTA and CDR2 FQGNSA. The CDR3 here is CASSLTGGRGNQPQHF. In DNA form, the CDR3 reads TGTGCCAGCAGCCTCACAGGGGGTAGAGGCAATCAGCCCCAGCATTTT. The full variable domain, with the rest looked up from reference TRBV7-2 and TRBJ1-5, is GAGVSQSPSNKVTEKGKDVELRCDPISGHTALYWYRQSLGQGLEFLIYFQGNSAPDKSGLPSDRFSAERTGGSVSTLTIQRTQQEDSAVYLCASSLTGGRGNQPQHFGDGTRLSIL.

This rearrangement joins TRBV20-1 to TRBJ1-4; 9 nucleotides match TRBD1. V gave up 0 bases and J gave up 8 bases; unmatched junction bases: 4. The CDR3 totals 14 residues. The germline CDR1 and CDR2 sequences are DFQATT and SNEGSKA (reference sequence). The CDR3 sequence: CSAREQGAREKLFF. Here the CDR3 DNA reads TGCAGTGCTAGAGAACAGGGGGCTAGAGAAAAACTGTTTTTT.

This clonotype has only a few counts. The CDR3 reads CARGKLPSGTGELFF. CDR3 nucleotide sequence: TGTGCTAGAGGAAAGCTTCCATCAGGGACCGGGGAGCTGTTTTTT. This sequence joins TRBV12-5 and TRBJ2-2; the D gene is possibly TRBD1 (5 bases). Germline CDR1 and CDR2: LGHNT and FRNRAP. CDR3 length: 15 amino acids. The V end was cut by 9 bases, the J end by 5 bases, with 19 bases between.

Points on this clonotype: This may be a read error: a much more frequent sequence differs by one nucleotide. V usage is TRBV27 and J usage is TRBJ2-6; D gene uncertain. The CDR3 covers 16 residues. Germline V gene sequence: CDR1 MNHEY, CDR2 SMNVEV (reference sequence). CDR3 region: CASSISRVSGANVLTF. CDR3 DNA: TGTGCCAGCAGTATATCAAGGGTCTCTGGGGCCAACGTCCTGACTTTC.

This clonotype has only a few counts. CDR3 region: CASSLVGGSNEQFF. CDR3 sequence (DNA): TGTGCCAGCAGTTTAGTCGGGGGGTCAAATGAGCAGTTCTTC. The V call is TRBV28, the J call TRBJ2-1, with TRBD2 matching over 7 bases. There are 14 residues in the CDR3. Trimming at V came to 2 bases and at J to 7 bases, leaving 5 bases not matched to a gene. Germline values: CDR1 MDHEN, CDR2 SYDVKM.

This clonotype came up a few times. CDR3 bases: TGCGCCAGCAGCATTAGAGCGGATCGGAGCTCCTACGAGCAGTACTTC. It codes for CASSIRADRSSYEQYF. The V gene is TRBV5-1, the J gene TRBJ2-7; D might be TRBD2 (5 bases). Germline values: CDR1 SGHRS, CDR2 YFSETQ. The CDR3 is made up of 16 amino acids. Between the trimmed V and J ends, which lost 4 bases and 0 bases, there was a span of 17 bases.

This clonotype was found a few times. The chain carries TRBV13 and TRBJ1-5; 7 nucleotides match TRBD1. This CDR3 is 15 amino acids long. CDR1 and CDR2 from the germline V gene are PRHDT and FYEKMQ (reference sequence). V gave up 5 bases and J gave up 5 bases; unmatched junction bases: 9. The CDR3 loop is CASSPGTAKDQPQHF. The CDR3 DNA follows: TGTGCCAGCAGCCCCGGGACAGCCAAGGATCAGCCCCAGCATTTT.

V usage is TRBV12-3 or TRBV12-4 and J usage is TRBJ2-2, with a possible D match to TRBD1 (6 bases). This CDR3 spans 15 amino acids. V gave up 5 bases and J gave up 5 bases, with 15 bases separating them. The CDR3 spells CASSPKAGATGELFF. In DNA form, the CDR3 reads TGTGCCAGCAGTCCGAAAGCAGGGGCGACCGGGGAGCTGTTTTTT.

The chain has TRBV3-1 and TRBJ2-7, with 9 bases identical to TRBD1. The CDR3 extends over 17 amino acids. With 3 bases clipped from V and 5 bases from J, the junction kept 14 bases outside the gene matches. Germline loops: CDR1 LGHDT, CDR2 YNNKEL (reference sequence). The CDR3 loop is CASSQDRTGQGSHEQYF. The CDR3 nucleotides read TGTGCCAGCAGCCAGGACCGAACGGGACAGGGAAGCCACGAGCAGTACTTC.

Only a few counts were recorded for this clonotype. The J gene is TRBJ2-5, the V gene TRBV7-2; tentative D call: TRBD2 (6 bases). The CDR3 runs 16 residues. The V gene lost 2 bases and the J gene lost 4 bases, with 17 bases spanning the gap. CDR1 is SGHTA, CDR2 FQGNSA, per germline. CDR3 region: CASSLISGSFGETQYF. In nucleotides, the CDR3 is TGTGCCAGCAGCTTAATTTCCGGGAGTTTTGGAGAGACCCAGTACTTC.